Below, 23 T cell receptor beta chains from the same sample are listed, as sequenced in a study of T-cell memory formation after mild COVID-19. TCRdb independently ran MiXCR on the 5' RACE reads; one entry per CDR3 protein. The sample yields 380,000 or so distinct CDR3 sequences, over 13% seen once. The material sequenced was PBMCs or a T cell subset sorted from them (not recorded which). These receptors came from a man aged 18 to 29 who had mild COVID-19 (a few samples of this study predate the infection). Cell type and time point are not known.

This clonotype occurred a few times. The rearrangement uses TRBV4-2 and TRBJ2-5, with a possible D match to TRBD2 (5 bases). With 1 base removed from V and 1 base from J, the gap between germline ends came to 10 bases. The CDR3 extends over 15 amino acids. Looked up from germline, CDR1 is LGHNA and CDR2 is YNFKEQ. The CDR3 sequence is CASSQGWETQETQYF. As DNA, the CDR3 is TGTGCCAGCAGCCAAGGCTGGGAGACCCAAGAGACCCAGTACTTC.

This clonotype was counted only a few times. The gene calls are TRBV4-3 and TRBJ2-3; D possibly corresponds to TRBD1 (6 bases). The CDR3 extends over 15 amino acids. Trimming stripped 3 bases from V and 3 bases from J, with 13 bases between. In germline, CDR1 is LGHNA, CDR2 YSLEER. CDR3 loop: CASSHRTARTDTQYF. The CDR3 nucleotides are TGCGCCAGCAGCCACCGGACAGCGAGGACAGATACGCAGTATTTT.

The chain carries TRBV20-1 and TRBJ2-5; 11 nucleotides agree with TRBD2. Germline-derived CDR1 and CDR2 are DFQATT and SNEGSKA (reference sequence). This CDR3 has 15 residues. V lost 2 bases to trimming and J lost 1 base; unmatched junction nucleotides: 3. This CDR3 reads CSARRTSGGQETQYF. The CDR3 DNA sequence: TGCAGTGCTAGACGTACTAGCGGGGGCCAAGAGACCCAGTACTTC.

The chain joins TRBV27 to TRBJ1-6; a weak D match, TRBD1 (6 bases). Trimming left V 5 bases short and J 10 bases short, with 15 bases between. Germline V gene data show CDR1 as MNHEY and CDR2 as SMNVEV (reference sequence). This CDR3 comprises 14 residues. In DNA form, the CDR3 reads TGTGCCAGCAGTGTCCAGGGGCAGGGATCACCCCTCCACTTT. It specifies CASSVQGQGSPLHF.

The V gene is TRBV7-8, the J gene TRBJ1-1; possible D gene TRBD1, 5 bases. This CDR3 is 15 amino acids long. Germline V gives CDR1 SGHVS, CDR2 FQNEAQ. Trimming removed 1 base at V and 6 bases at J, with 15 bases between. As DNA, the CDR3 is TGTGCCAGCAGCTTAGAGGGACTAATGCTGGCTGAAGCTTTCTTT. Its protein is CASSLEGLMLAEAFF.

The chain uses TRBV24-1 and TRBJ1-5, with unresolved D. Germline V gene data show CDR1 as KGHDR and CDR2 as SFDVKD. The CDR3 sequence is 14 residues long. Trimming removed 3 bases from V and 4 bases from J, with 9 bases in between. CDR3 residues: CATSDRTENQPQHF. CDR3 sequence (DNA): TGTGCCACCAGTGATCGGACGGAAAATCAGCCCCAGCATTTT.

This clonotype was seen a handful of times. The V gene is TRBV7-3, the J gene TRBJ2-5; 8 bases agree with TRBD1. CDR1 SGHTA and CDR2 FQGTGA come from the germline V gene. CDR3 length: 15 residues. The V segment lost 5 bases and the J segment 4 bases; nucleotides outside the gene matches: 9. The CDR3 sequence is CASSATGGRGETQYF. For the CDR3, the DNA is TGTGCCAGCAGCGCCACAGGGGGAAGAGGAGAGACCCAGTACTTC. Drawing the rest from reference TRBV7-3 and TRBJ2-5, the complete variable domain is GAGVSQTPSNKVTEKGKYVELRCDPISGHTALYWYRQSLGQGPEFLIYFQGTGAADDSGLPNDRFFAVRPEGSVSTLKIQRTERGDSAVYLCASSATGGRGETQYFGPGTRLLVL.

V and J are TRBV2 and TRBJ1-1; D might be TRBD1 (5 bases). Germline V CDR1 and CDR2: SNHLY, FYNNEI. The CDR3 contains 14 residues. The V end was cut by 6 bases, the J end by 4 bases, with 15 bases between. The CDR3: CASRGPGGGTEAFF. The CDR3 bases are TGTGCCAGCAGGGGCCCCGGGGGGGGCACTGAAGCTTTCTTT. Using reference TRBV2 and TRBJ1-1 for the parts outside the CDR3, the full variable domain is EPEVTQTPSHQVTQMGQEVILRCVPISNHLYFYWYRQILGQKVEFLVSFYNNEISEKSEIFDDQFSVERPDGSNFTLKIRSTKLEDSAMYFCASRGPGGGTEAFFGQGTRLTVV.

This clonotype was recorded a few times. This chain joins TRBV11-2 and TRBJ1-1; a weak D match, TRBD1 (6 bases). V lost 3 bases and J 4 bases, leaving 18 bases between the germline ends. Germline loops: CDR1 SGHAT, CDR2 FQNNGV. The CDR3 extends over 16 amino acids. The CDR3, as DNA: TGTGCCAGCAGCTTGGTTTTTACAGGGATTCGCACTGAAGCTTTCTTT. Protein product: CASSLVFTGIRTEAFF. Drawing the rest from reference TRBV11-2 and TRBJ1-1, the complete variable domain is EAGVAQSPRYKIIEKRQSVAFWCNPISGHATLYWYQQILGQGPKLLIQFQNNGVVDDSQLPKDRFSAERLKGVDSTLKIQPAKLEDSAVYLCASSLVFTGIRTEAFFGQGTRLTVV.

The chain has TRBV5-1 and TRBJ2-1; 7 bases match TRBD1. The junction had 21 bases not matched to a gene; V was cut back by 5 bases and J by 16 bases. The length of the CDR3 is 15 residues. CDR1 and CDR2 from the germline V gene are SGHRS and YFSETQ. In DNA, the CDR3 is TGCGCCAGCAGTATCCTGGAGTGGACAGGCCATGGGGGATTCTTC. Its protein is CASSILEWTGHGGFF.

This clonotype was counted a few times. This rearrangement joins TRBV12-3 or TRBV12-4 to TRBJ1-2, with D maybe TRBD1 (5 bases). The CDR3 is 13 amino acids. V was cut by 8 bases and J by 7 bases, with 17 bases left in between. The CDR3 DNA reads as TGTGCCAGCTGTTCCCGGGGGTACGGTGGCTACACCTTC. It codes for CASCSRGYGGYTF.

In this sample, this clonotype turned up many times. V usage is TRBV4-1 and J usage is TRBJ2-7; maybe TRBD1 (5 bases). CDR1 and CDR2 from the germline V gene are MGHRA and YSYEKL. V shed 2 bases and J shed 3 bases, with 14 bases lying between them. CDR3 size: 15 residues. The CDR3 reads CASSQIPRVDYEQYF. DNA for the CDR3: TGCGCCAGCAGCCAAATCCCCAGGGTGGACTACGAGCAGTACTTC.

This clonotype has only one observation. This rearrangement joins TRBV11-2 to TRBJ2-7; D remains ambiguous. Germline CDR1 is SGHAT and CDR2 is FQNNGV. This CDR3 is built from 14 residues. V lost 4 bases to trimming and J lost 1 base, with 11 bases between them. This CDR3 reads CASSSPRKSYEQYF. As DNA, the CDR3 is TGTGCCAGCAGCTCACCGAGGAAGTCCTACGAGCAGTACTTC.

This clonotype has a handful of counts. This sequence joins TRBV13 and TRBJ2-2; D may be TRBD1 or TRBD2 (5 bases each). The CDR3 extends over 14 amino acids. Germline assignment: CDR1 PRHDT and CDR2 FYEKMQ (reference sequence). V lost 5 bases to trimming and J lost 5 bases, with 12 bases between them. The CDR3 spells CASSRGRPTGELFF. For the CDR3, the DNA is TGTGCCAGCAGCCGGGGACGTCCGACCGGGGAGCTGTTTTTT. Drawing the rest from reference TRBV13 and TRBJ2-2, the complete variable domain is AAGVIQSPRHLIKEKRETATLKCYPIPRHDTVYWYQQGPGQDPQFLISFYEKMQSDKGSIPDRFSAQQFSDYHSELNMSSLELGDSALYFCASSRGRPTGELFFGEGSRLTVL.

The table lists this clonotype with a few counts. The rearrangement joins TRBV25-1 to TRBJ2-5; 10 positions match TRBD2. The germline gives CDR1 MGHDK, CDR2 SYGVNS. This CDR3 is built from 15 residues. Unmatched junction bases numbered 4, after V lost 4 bases and J lost 2 bases. The CDR3 spells CASSGAGGRQETQYF. CDR3 DNA: TGTGCCAGCAGTGGAGCGGGAGGGAGGCAAGAGACCCAGTACTTC. Complete variable domain (other parts from reference TRBV25-1 and TRBJ2-5): EADIYQTPRYLVIGTGKKITLECSQTMGHDKMYWYQQDPGMELHLIHYSYGVNSTEKGDLSSESTVSRIRTEHFPLTLESARPSHTSQYLCASSGAGGRQETQYFGPGTRLLVL.

The rearrangement links TRBV6-2 or TRBV6-3 to TRBJ2-3, with D tentatively TRBD1 or TRBD2 (5 bases each). Trimming took off 2 bases at V and 0 bases at J, with 9 bases between the two ends. The CDR3 consists of 15 residues. Germline assignment: CDR1 MNHEY and CDR2 SVGEGT. CDR3 amino acids: CASSYPGRSTDTQYF. The DNA for the CDR3 is TGTGCCAGCAGTTACCCGGGACGTAGCACAGATACGCAGTATTTT.

This clonotype was found a few times. The CDR3: CASTRGLTNSPLHF. The CDR3 coding sequence is TGTGCCAGCACAAGGGGGCTCACCAATTCACCCCTCCACTTT. The gene calls are TRBV7-9 and TRBJ1-6, with 7 bases fitting TRBD1. J was trimmed by 7 bases and V by 7 bases; bases with no gene match: 7. From germline, CDR1 is SEHNR and CDR2 FQNEAQ (reference sequence). The CDR3 sequence is 14 residues long.

This sequence joins TRBV5-6 and TRBJ2-3; D possibly corresponds to TRBD2 (5 bases). Germline V lookup: CDR1 SGHDT, CDR2 YYEEEE. Trimming shortened V by 4 bases and J by 2 bases, and 14 bases separated the two germline ends. This CDR3 has 15 amino acids. DNA of the CDR3: TGTGCCAGCAGCATGGACCTAGCATCCACAGATACGCAGTATTTT. Its translation: CASSMDLASTDTQYF. The full variable domain, completed using reference TRBV5-6 and TRBJ2-3, is DAGVTQSPTHLIKTRGQQVTLRCSPKSGHDTVSWYQQALGQGPQFIFQYYEEEERQRGNFPDRFSGHQFPNYSSELNVNALLLGDSALYLCASSMDLASTDTQYFGPGTRLTVL.

The J gene is TRBJ2-6, the V gene TRBV7-2; D remains unclear. Looked up from germline, CDR1 is SGHTA and CDR2 is FQGNSA. The CDR3 covers 13 residues. Trimming stripped 8 bases from V and 4 bases from J, with 9 bases between. CDR3 loop: CASGVSGANVLTF. Here the CDR3 DNA reads TGTGCCAGCGGCGTTTCCGGGGCCAACGTCCTGACTTTC.

Comments on this clonotype: Mismatch with germline at one junction end may stem from a read error. The chain recombines TRBV15 with TRBJ1-5, with TRBD1 as a possible D gene (6 bases). Germline CDR1 is LNHNV and CDR2 is YYDKDF (reference sequence). This CDR3 spans 15 amino acids. CDR3 nucleotide sequence: TGTGCCAACAGCAGCACGGGGGCGTTAAGTCAGCCCCAGCATTTT. It yields the protein CANSSTGALSQPQHF.

The V call is TRBV6-1, the J call TRBJ2-7, with TRBD2 as a possible D gene (6 bases). The germline CDR1 and CDR2 sequences are MNHNS and SASEGT. The V end lost 2 bases, the J end lost 3 bases, and 14 bases lay between the germline ends. The CDR3 spans 15 residues. CDR3: CASSEFIREIYEQYF. The CDR3 nucleotides are TGTGCCAGCAGTGAATTTATCCGGGAGATCTACGAGCAGTACTTC.

This clonotype was seen more than once but under ten times. The chain employs TRBV9 and TRBJ2-7; 8 bases map to TRBD2. With V trimmed by 0 bases and J by 3 bases, 2 bases remained unmatched. Germline CDR1 is SGDLS and CDR2 is YYNGEE. The CDR3 runs 14 residues. The DNA for the CDR3 is TGTGCCAGCAGCGTAGCCGCGGGGGGCTACGAGCAGTACTTC. This gives the protein CASSVAAGGYEQYF.

The rearrangement links TRBV4-1 to TRBJ1-4; D gene ambiguous. CDR3 size: 15 residues. V lost 2 bases, J lost 7 bases, and 14 bases lay in between. The germline CDR1 and CDR2 sequences are MGHRA and YSYEKL. This chain's CDR3 is CASSQLQSYVEKLFF. For the CDR3, the DNA is TGCGCCAGCAGCCAACTTCAGAGTTACGTTGAAAAACTGTTTTTT.